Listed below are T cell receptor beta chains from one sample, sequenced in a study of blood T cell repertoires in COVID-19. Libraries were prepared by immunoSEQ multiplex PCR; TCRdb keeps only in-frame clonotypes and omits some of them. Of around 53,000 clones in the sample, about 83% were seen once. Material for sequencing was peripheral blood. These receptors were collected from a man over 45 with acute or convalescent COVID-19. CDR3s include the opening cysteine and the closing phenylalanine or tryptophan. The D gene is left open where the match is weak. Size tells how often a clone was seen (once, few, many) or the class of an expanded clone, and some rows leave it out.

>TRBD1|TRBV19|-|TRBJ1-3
TGTGCCAGTAGTATCGAAGGACAGGGCATAAACACCATATATTTT
CASSIEGQGINTIYF
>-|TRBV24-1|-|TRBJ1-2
TGTGCCACCAGCGTAGACCACCCCGGGGGAGGCTACACCTTC
CATSVDHPGGGYTF
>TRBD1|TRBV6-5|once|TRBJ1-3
TGTGCCAGCAGTTGGACGGACAGGGGGCCTGGAAACACCATATATTTT
CASSWTDRGPGNTIYF
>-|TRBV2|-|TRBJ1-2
TGTGCCAGCAGTGAAAGTTACCTACTATATGGCTACACCTTC
CASSESYLLYGYTF
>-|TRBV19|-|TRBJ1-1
TGTGCCAGCGCCTTGAGGGCGAACACTGAAGCTTTCTTT
CASALRANTEAFF
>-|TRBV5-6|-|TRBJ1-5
TGTGCCAGCAGCTTGGGCCAGGGGCCCAATCAGCCCCAGCATTTT
CASSLGQGPNQPQHF
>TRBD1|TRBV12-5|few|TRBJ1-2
TGTGCTAGTGGTTTGGCTCAGGGACAGACTAACTATGGCTACACCTTC
CASGLAQGQTNYGYTF
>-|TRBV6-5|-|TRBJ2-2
TGTGCCAGCAGAAATACAGGGCGGGACACCGGGGAGCTGTTTTTT
CASRNTGRDTGELFF
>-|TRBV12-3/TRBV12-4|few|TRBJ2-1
TGTGCCAGCAGTTTGGGGGGCAATGAGCAGTTCTTC
CASSLGGNEQFF
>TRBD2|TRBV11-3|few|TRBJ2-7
TGTGCCAGCAGCTTAAGGGAGGGCCGGAGCTCCTACGAGCAGTACTTC
CASSLREGRSSYEQYF
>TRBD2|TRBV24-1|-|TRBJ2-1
TGTGCCACCAGTGACTTCGCGATAGCGGGAGCGAATGAGCAGTTCTTC
CATSDFAIAGANEQFF
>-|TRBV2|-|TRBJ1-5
TGTGCCAGCAGTGAGGAGGGAGGGACGCCCCAGCATTTT
CASSEEGGTPQHF
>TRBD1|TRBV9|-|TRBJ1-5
TGTGCCAGCAGCATGGGACAGGGAAGCAATCAGCCCCAGCATTTT
CASSMGQGSNQPQHF
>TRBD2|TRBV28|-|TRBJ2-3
TGTGCCAGTAGGATAGCGGGAGCGGACACAGATACGCAGTATTTT
CASRIAGADTDTQYF
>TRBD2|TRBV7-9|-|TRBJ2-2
TGTGCCAGCAGCTCCCCGGGTAGCGGGCCGAACACCGGGGAGCTGTTTTTT
CASSSPGSGPNTGELFF
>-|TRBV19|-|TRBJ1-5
TGTGCCAGTAAGAGAGACATAAGCAATCAGCCCCAGCATTTT
CASKRDISNQPQHF
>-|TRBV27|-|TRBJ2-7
TGTGCCAGCAGTTTAGAGCTTTCTAGCTCCTACGAGCAGTACTTC
CASSLELSSSYEQYF
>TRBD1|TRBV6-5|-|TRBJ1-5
TGTGCCAGCAGGGGAGGGACAGGGCATAATCAGCCCCAGCATTTT
CASRGGTGHNQPQHF
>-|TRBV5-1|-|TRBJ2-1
TGCGCCAGCAGCTCCCGGGTCTCCTACAATGAGCAGTTCTTC
CASSSRVSYNEQFF
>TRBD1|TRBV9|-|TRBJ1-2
TGTGCCAGCAGCGTAGAGAGGGGGGACAGGGGACGTGGCTACACCTTC
CASSVERGDRGRGYTF
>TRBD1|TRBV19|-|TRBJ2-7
TGTGCCAGTAGTCCCAATGGACAGGGATACGAGCAGTACTTC
CASSPNGQGYEQYF
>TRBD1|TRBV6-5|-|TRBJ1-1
TGTGCCAGCGGTACAGGGGCCCACACTGAAGCTTTCTTT
CASGTGAHTEAFF
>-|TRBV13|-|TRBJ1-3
TGTGCCAGCAGCTTAGGCCTCGGGGGTGTCTCAGGAAACACCATATATTTT
CASSLGLGGVSGNTIYF
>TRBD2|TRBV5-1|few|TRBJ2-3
TGCGCCAGCAGCCTCGGACTAGCGGGGGGTGATACGCAGTATTTT
CASSLGLAGGDTQYF
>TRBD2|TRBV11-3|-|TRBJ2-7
TGTGCCAGCAGCTTAGAGGTCCGCGGGAGGAGCTCCTACGAGCAGTACTTC
CASSLEVRGRSSYEQYF
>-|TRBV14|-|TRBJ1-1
TGTGCCAGCAGCCAAGACTCAGGGCACAACACTGAAGCTTTCTTT
CASSQDSGHNTEAFF
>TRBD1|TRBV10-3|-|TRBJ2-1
TGTGCCATCAGTGAGTCAGGTCGGGGACAGGGGTCCTATGAGCAGTTCTTC
CAISESGRGQGSYEQFF
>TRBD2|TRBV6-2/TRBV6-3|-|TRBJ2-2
TGTGCCAGCAGTCATACTAGCGGGAAACGCCGAGGGAACACCGGGGAGCTGTTTTTT
CASSHTSGKRRGNTGELFF
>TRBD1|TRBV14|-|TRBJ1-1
TGTGCCAGCAGTTACGGACAGGGTCACACTGAAGCTTTCTTT
CASSYGQGHTEAFF
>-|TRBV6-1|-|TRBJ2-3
TGTGCCAGCAGTGAAAGTGCCGGTGCTAGCACAGATACGCAGTATTTT
CASSESAGASTDTQYF
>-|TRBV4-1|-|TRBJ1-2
TGCGCCAGCAGCCAAGTGCTTCCGGGACTTCGCGGCTACACCTTC
CASSQVLPGLRGYTF
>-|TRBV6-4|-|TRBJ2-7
TGTGCCAGCAGCGGGACACCAACTTCTTACGAGCAGTACTTC
CASSGTPTSYEQYF
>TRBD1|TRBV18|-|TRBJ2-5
TGTGCCAGCTCACCCAGACAGGGTGATGTTGAGACCCAGTACTTC
CASSPRQGDVETQYF
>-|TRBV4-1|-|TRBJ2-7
TGCGCCAGCAGCCAAGATCCGCAGGGTTTTTACGAGCAGTACTTC
CASSQDPQGFYEQYF
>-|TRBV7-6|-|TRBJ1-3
TGTGCCAGCAGCCCAGACAGGATTTTCTCTGGAAACACCATATATTTT
CASSPDRIFSGNTIYF
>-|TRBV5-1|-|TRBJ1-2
TGCGCCAGCAGCTACGGGACTTCGGCTCCCGGCTACACCTTC
CASSYGTSAPGYTF
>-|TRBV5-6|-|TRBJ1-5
TGTGCCAGCAGCTTGGGGCAGGGTGATCAGCCCCAGCATTTT
CASSLGQGDQPQHF
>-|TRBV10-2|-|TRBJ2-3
TGCGCCAGCAGTGATTACAGGGCGGTCACAGATACGCAGTATTTT
CASSDYRAVTDTQYF
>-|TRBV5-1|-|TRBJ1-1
TGCGCCAGCAGCCCCACAGGGTCTGAAGCTTTCTTT
CASSPTGSEAFF
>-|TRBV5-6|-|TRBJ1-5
TGTGCCAGCAGCGGGGCTGGTCGGGGCAATCAGCCCCAGCATTTT
CASSGAGRGNQPQHF
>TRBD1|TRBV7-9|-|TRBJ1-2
TGTGCCAGCAGCTCGTTGACAGGGTTGGCATATGGCTACACCTTC
CASSSLTGLAYGYTF
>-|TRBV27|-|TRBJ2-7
TGTGCCAGCAGTCCCGTCGGGGGAAATGAGCAGTACTTC
CASSPVGGNEQYF
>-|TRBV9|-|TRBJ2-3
TGTGCCAGCAGCGTAGTTAGCTCAGATACGCAGTATTTT
CASSVVSSDTQYF
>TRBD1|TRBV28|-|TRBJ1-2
TGTGCCAGCAGTGACCCCAGGGGGACTGGCTACACCTTC
CASSDPRGTGYTF
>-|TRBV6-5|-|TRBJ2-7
TGTGCCAGCAGTCAGGGCACGGGCTACGAGCAGTACTTC
CASSQGTGYEQYF
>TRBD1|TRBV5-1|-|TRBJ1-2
TGCGCCAGCAGCCCAACGACAGGGGGGGACTATGGCTACACCTTC
CASSPTTGGDYGYTF
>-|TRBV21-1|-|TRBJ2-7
TGTGCCAGCAGCTCTCAATTGACAGGGGGTAGGAGGTACGAGCAGTACTTC
CASSSQLTGGRRYEQYF
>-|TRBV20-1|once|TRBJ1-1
TGCAGTGCTAGTCCCCAGGACAGAGCTAACACTGAAGCTTTCTTT
CSASPQDRANTEAFF
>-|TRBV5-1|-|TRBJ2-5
TGCGCCAGCAGCCACAGAGTCCAAGAGACCCAGTACTTC
CASSHRVQETQYF
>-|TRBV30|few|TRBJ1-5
TGTGCCTGGAGTCCCCGTTTGGGCTATCAGCCCCAGCATTTT
CAWSPRLGYQPQHF
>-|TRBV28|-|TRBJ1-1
TGTGCCAGCAGAGTAGGGGTTTACATGAACACTGAAGCTTTCTTT
CASRVGVYMNTEAFF
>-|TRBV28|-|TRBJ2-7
TGTGCCAGCAGTTTTGAGAGCGCCGTCTACGAGCAGTACTTC
CASSFESAVYEQYF
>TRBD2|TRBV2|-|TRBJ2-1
TGTGCCAGCAGTGAACAAGGACTAGCGGGATTCAATGAGCAGTTCTTC
CASSEQGLAGFNEQFF
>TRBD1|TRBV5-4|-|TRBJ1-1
TGTGCCAGCAGCTCCCGGGACAGGGGTTCGGGCACTGAAGCTTTCTTT
CASSSRDRGSGTEAFF
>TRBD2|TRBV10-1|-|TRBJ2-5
TGCGCCAGCAGTGAGGGTCTAGCGGAAAAAGAGACCCAGTACTTC
CASSEGLAEKETQYF
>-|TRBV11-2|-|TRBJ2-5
TGTGCCAGCAGCTTAGCAGGGGGGTCGGCGGAGACCCAGTACTTC
CASSLAGGSAETQYF
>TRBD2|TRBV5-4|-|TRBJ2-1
TGTGCCAGCGGCCCTAGCGGGAGAGGTCCCTACAATGAGCAGTTCTTC
CASGPSGRGPYNEQFF
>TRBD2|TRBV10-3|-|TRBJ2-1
TGTGCCATCAGTGGGGACCAAGCGGGAGGGCCCCCTGAGCAGTTCTTC
CAISGDQAGGPPEQFF
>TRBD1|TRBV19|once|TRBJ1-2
TGTGCCAGTAGCTTGACAGGGGCTACCTCTAACTATGGCTACACCTTC
CASSLTGATSNYGYTF
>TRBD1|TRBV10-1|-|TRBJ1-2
TGCGCCAGCAGGACAGGGGATTCGGATGGCTACACCTTC
CASRTGDSDGYTF